This passage covers 10 T cell receptor beta chains from one sample sequenced in a study of T-cell reconstitution after alpha-beta-depleted transplantation in children. Unique molecular identifiers featured in how the TCRbeta library was prepared. TCRdb called the PCR reads again in MiXCR, with one record for every CDR3 protein. In the table there are 490,000 or so distinct CDR3 sequences, 12% of which are singletons. The input for sequencing was PBMCs from the stem cell graft donor, taken from the stem cell graft. The source is a human donor who donated a stem cell graft to a child with combined immunodeficiency.

The rearrangement joins TRBV4-3 to TRBJ2-1; 10 bases map to TRBD2. J lost 6 bases, V lost 5 bases, and 4 bases had no gene match. Germline lookup yields CDR1 LGHNA and CDR2 YSLEER. The length of the CDR3 is 14 residues. CDR3 bases: TGCGCCAGCAGCTCTAGCGGGAGTCCCAATGAGCAGTTCTTC. It encodes CASSSSGSPNEQFF.

This clonotype has at least ten counts. V is TRBV5-1 and J is TRBJ2-1; 7 nucleotides line up with TRBD2. The CDR3 has 16 residues. With V trimmed by 0 bases and J by 4 bases, 7 bases remained unmatched. Germline V gene lookup returns CDR1 SGHRS and CDR2 YFSETQ. This CDR3 reads CASSLAWGGRYNEQFF. The CDR3, as DNA: TGCGCCAGCAGCTTGGCCTGGGGGGGACGGTACAATGAGCAGTTCTTC. Full variable domain (remainder filled in from reference TRBV5-1 and TRBJ2-1): KAGVTQTPRYLIKTRGQQVTLSCSPISGHRSVSWYQQTPGQGLQFLFEYFSETQRNKGNFPGRFSGRQFSNSRSEMNVSTLELGDSALYLCASSLAWGGRYNEQFFGPGTRLTVL.

DNA of the CDR3: TGTGCCAGCAGTGCCGGGACTAGCAACCACGGGCAGTTCTTC. Its translation is CASSAGTSNHGQFF. The chain has TRBV12-3 or TRBV12-4 and TRBJ2-1; 9 bases align to TRBD2. The CDR3 length is 14 residues. V shed 5 bases, J shed 12 bases, and the junction held 11 bases outside the gene matches.

The chain combines TRBV20-1 with TRBJ2-1; possible D gene TRBD2, 5 bases. Trimming stripped 6 bases from V and 0 bases from J, with 15 bases between. Germline CDR1 reads DFQATT; CDR2 reads SNEGSKA (reference sequence). This CDR3 spans 15 amino acids. CDR3 loop: CSAPSPADSYNEQFF. CDR3 in DNA: TGCAGTGCCCCCTCACCAGCGGACTCCTACAATGAGCAGTTCTTC.

The chain recombines TRBV2 with TRBJ2-7, with TRBD1 matching over 8 bases. The CDR3 is made up of 15 amino acids. With V trimmed by 3 bases and J by 3 bases, 7 bases remained unmatched. Germline lookup yields CDR1 SNHLY and CDR2 FYNNEI. The CDR3 DNA is TGTGCCAGCAGTGACTCCGGGACAGGACTCTACGAGCAGTACTTC. Translation gives CASSDSGTGLYEQYF.

For this clonotype: No conserved phenylalanine or tryptophan ends this CDR3, so it is likely a read error. CDR3 region: CASSLMGVGTSRVNEQFS. The CDR3 coding sequence is TGTGCCAGCAGTTTGATGGGGGTGGGGACTAGCCGAGTAAATGAGCAGTTCTCC. This sequence joins TRBV12-3 or TRBV12-4 and TRBJ2-1, with 9 positions matching TRBD2. The CDR3 length is 18 residues. With 3 bases clipped from V and 7 bases from J, the junction kept 16 bases outside the gene matches.

The chain recombines TRBV29-1 with TRBJ2-1, with no clear D. Germline V gene data show CDR1 as SQVTM and CDR2 as ANQGSEA. This CDR3 region has 13 residues. Trimming shortened V by 4 bases and J by 4 bases, and 11 bases separated the two germline ends. CDR3 bases: TGCAGCGTTGTAGCAGCGCGATACAATGAGCAGTTCTTC. Protein product: CSVVAARYNEQFF.

At least ten counts were recorded for this clonotype. The chain employs TRBV7-9 and TRBJ2-5; 10 bases line up with TRBD2. This CDR3 is built from 17 residues. CDR1 SEHNR and CDR2 FQNEAQ come from the germline V gene (reference sequence). J was trimmed by 5 bases and V by 5 bases; bases with no gene match: 14. CDR3 nucleotides: TGTGCCAGCAGCCCATATCTCCAGCTAGCGGGGGACGAGACCCAGTACTTC. It is translated as CASSPYLQLAGDETQYF.

This clonotype was observed a handful of times. The chain joins TRBV12-3 or TRBV12-4 to TRBJ2-3, with D possibly being TRBD1 (5 bases). The CDR3 contains 16 residues. V was trimmed by 5 bases and J by 0 bases, leaving 15 bases between them. Here the CDR3 reads CASSPRQQESTDTQYF. The CDR3 coding sequence is TGTGCCAGCAGTCCCCGACAGCAAGAGAGCACAGATACGCAGTATTTT.

This clonotype appeared a few times. The chain couples TRBV20-1 to TRBJ1-6; TRBD1 aligns across 7 bases. CDR3 length: 12 residues. From germline, CDR1 is DFQATT and CDR2 SNEGSKA (reference sequence). Losses at the gene ends were 3 bases for V and 11 bases for J; bases not matched to a gene: 4. DNA of the CDR3: TGCAGTGCTAGGCCCCAGGGGGCACCCCTCCACTTT. Encoded protein: CSARPQGAPLHF.